This T cell receptor beta chain derives from a study of T cells in Graves' hyperthyroidism and ophthalmopathy. Study observations and caveats: The majority of expanded thyroid clonotypes above 0.001 also appeared in blood. Through a model of 13 V-J features, ophthalmopathy was separated from stable hyperthyroidism.

Amplification yielded TCR beta CDR3 regions, with RNA transcripts as the source. The study used the HTBI primer set for a first-round RT-PCR of the TCR CDR3. TCRdb analysed the multiplex PCR reads with MiXCR anew, one entry per CDR3 protein. The table shows 480,000 or so distinct CDR3 sequences, with about 46% occurring only once. Of note for this clonotype: Antigen: not known.

Germline V gives CDR1 ENHRY, CDR2 SYGVKD. Trimming stripped 6 bases from V and 11 bases from J, with 19 bases between. This CDR3 has 14 amino acids. Uncontrolled infection, other autoimmune disease, pregnancy and lactation each barred patients from inclusion. This clonotype was obtained from an adult woman with Graves' disease, either hyperthyroidism or ophthalmopathy (not recorded which). The sequenced material came from peripheral blood or thyroid tissue (not recorded which). The chain is built from TRBV10-3 and TRBJ1-4, with D possibly TRBD1 on 6 matching bases. This CDR3 reads CAISQDSPGGKLFF. In DNA, the CDR3 is TGTGCCATCAGCCAGGACAGCCCGGGAGGGAAACTGTTTTTT.